This TCR beta chain was sequenced in a study of Ad26.COV2.S vaccination and SARS-CoV-2 variants. Profiled with immunoSEQ multiplex PCR; TCRdb holds only in-frame clones, not every one. The sample records roughly 450,000 clones, about nine tenths being singletons. Germline lookup yields CDR1 LNHDA and CDR2 SQIVND (reference sequence). This CDR3 region has 11 residues. With 3 bases removed from V and 6 bases from J, the gap between germline ends came to 2 bases. General study findings and limits: Total T cell responses, in the TCR breadth and depth analyses, may have been underestimated. The placebo group had lower spike-specific TCR breadth than the vaccine recipients did.

Treatment denoted: roughly 18 received Ad26.COV2.S at low or high dose, single or two shots; a few received placebo; per-sample allocation not given. The investigators took samples on day 63 after the first vaccine or placebo injection. In regard to this clone: Its antigen is currently unknown.

This sequence joins TRBV19 and TRBJ2-2; no firm D call. The TCR sequence derives from a person aged 18-60 years who received the Ad26.COV2.S COVID-19 vaccine or a placebo. Sequences were derived from peripheral blood, sampled in a trial of Ad26.COV2.S vaccine versus placebo. The CDR3 is CASSMAGELFF. The CDR3 DNA follows: TGTGCCAGTAGTATGGCCGGGGAGCTGTTTTTT.